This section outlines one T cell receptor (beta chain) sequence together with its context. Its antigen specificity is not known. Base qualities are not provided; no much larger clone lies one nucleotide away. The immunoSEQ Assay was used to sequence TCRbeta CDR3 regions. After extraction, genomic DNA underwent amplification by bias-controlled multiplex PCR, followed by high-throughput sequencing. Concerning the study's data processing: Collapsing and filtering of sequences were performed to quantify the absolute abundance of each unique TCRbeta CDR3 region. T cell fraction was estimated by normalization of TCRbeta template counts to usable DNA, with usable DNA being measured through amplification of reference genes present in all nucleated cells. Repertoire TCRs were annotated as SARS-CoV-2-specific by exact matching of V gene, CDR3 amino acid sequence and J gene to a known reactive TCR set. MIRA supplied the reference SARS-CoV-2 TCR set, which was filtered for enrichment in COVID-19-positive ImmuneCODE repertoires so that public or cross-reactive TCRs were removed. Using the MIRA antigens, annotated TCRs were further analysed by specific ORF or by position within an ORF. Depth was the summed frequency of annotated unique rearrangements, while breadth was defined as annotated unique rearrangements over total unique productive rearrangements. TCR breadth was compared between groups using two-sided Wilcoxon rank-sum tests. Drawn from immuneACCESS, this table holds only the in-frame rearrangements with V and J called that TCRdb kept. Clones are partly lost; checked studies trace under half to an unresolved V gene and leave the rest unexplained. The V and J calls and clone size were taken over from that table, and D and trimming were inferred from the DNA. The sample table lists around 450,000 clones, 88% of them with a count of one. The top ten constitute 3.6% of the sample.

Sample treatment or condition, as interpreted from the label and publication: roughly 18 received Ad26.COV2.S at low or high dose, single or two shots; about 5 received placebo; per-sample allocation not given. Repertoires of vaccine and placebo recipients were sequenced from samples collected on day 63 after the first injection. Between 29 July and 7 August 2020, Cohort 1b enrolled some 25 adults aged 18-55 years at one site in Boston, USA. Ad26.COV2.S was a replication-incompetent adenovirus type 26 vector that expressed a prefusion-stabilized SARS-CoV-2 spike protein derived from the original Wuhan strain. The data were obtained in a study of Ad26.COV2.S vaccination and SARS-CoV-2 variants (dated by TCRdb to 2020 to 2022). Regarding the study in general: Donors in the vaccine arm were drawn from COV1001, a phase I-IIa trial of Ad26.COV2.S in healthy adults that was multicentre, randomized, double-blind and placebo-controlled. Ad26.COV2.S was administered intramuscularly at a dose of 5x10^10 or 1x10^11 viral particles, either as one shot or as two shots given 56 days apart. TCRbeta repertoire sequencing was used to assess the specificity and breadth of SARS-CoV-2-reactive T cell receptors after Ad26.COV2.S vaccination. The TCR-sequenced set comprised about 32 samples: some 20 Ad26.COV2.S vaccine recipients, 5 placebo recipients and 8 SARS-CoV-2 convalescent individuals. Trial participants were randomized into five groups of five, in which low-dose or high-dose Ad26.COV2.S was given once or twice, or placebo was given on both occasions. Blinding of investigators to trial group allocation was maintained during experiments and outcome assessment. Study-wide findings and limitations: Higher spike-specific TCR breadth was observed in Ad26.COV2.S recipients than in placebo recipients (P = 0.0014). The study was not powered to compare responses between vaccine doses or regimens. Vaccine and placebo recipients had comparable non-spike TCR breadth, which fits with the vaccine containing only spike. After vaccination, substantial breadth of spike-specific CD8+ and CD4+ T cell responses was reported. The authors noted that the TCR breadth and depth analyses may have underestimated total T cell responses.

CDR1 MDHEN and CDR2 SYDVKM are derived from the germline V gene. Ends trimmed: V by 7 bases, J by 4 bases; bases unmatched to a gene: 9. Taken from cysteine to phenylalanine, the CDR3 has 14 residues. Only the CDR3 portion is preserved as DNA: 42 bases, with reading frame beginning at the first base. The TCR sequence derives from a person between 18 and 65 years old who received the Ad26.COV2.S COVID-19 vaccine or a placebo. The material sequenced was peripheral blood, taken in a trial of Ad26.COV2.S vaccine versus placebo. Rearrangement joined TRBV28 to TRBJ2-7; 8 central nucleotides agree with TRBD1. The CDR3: CASNAGTGGYEQYF. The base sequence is TGTGCCAGCAACGCCGGGACAGGAGGTTACGAGCAGTACTTC. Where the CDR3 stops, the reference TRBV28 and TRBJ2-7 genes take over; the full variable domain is DVKVTQSSRYLVKRTGEKVFLECVQDMDHENMFWYRQDPGLGLRLIYFSYDVKMKEKGDIPEGYSVSREKKERFSLILESASTNQTSMYLCASNAGTGGYEQYFGPGTRLTVT.